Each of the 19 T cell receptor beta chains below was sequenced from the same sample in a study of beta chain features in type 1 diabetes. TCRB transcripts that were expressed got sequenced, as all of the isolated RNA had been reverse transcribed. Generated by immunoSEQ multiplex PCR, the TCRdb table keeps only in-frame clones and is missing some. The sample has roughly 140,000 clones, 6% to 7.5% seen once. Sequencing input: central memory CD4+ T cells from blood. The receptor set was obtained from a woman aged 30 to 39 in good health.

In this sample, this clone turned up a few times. The CDR3 protein is CASSKTTANNYGYTF. The CDR3 coding sequence is TGTGCCAGCAGTAAAACGACAGCTAATAACTATGGCTACACCTTC. This chain joins TRBV27 and TRBJ1-2; D might be TRBD1 (5 bases). Looked up from germline, CDR1 is MNHEY and CDR2 is SMNVEV (reference sequence). The CDR3 is made up of 15 amino acids. V lost 5 bases, J lost 1 base, and 14 bases lay in between.

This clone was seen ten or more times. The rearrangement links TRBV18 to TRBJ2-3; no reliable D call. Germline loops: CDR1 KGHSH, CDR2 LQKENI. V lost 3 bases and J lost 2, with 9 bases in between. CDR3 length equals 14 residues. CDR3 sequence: CASSPMSNTDTQYF. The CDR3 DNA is TGTGCCAGCTCACCCATGAGTAACACAGATACGCAGTATTTT.

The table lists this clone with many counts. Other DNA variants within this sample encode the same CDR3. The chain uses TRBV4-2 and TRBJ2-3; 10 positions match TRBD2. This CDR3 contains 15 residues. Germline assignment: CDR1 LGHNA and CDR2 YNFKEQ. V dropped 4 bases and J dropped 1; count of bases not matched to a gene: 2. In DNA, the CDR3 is TGTGCCAGCAGCCCCGGGACTAGCGGCACAGATACGCAGTATTTT. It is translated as CASSPGTSGTDTQYF.

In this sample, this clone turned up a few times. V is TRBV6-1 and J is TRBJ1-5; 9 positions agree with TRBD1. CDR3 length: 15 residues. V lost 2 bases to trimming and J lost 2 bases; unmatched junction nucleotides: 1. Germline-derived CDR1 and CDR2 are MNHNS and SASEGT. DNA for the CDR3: TGTGCCAGCAGTGAAAGGACAGGGGGCAATCAGCCCCAGCATTTT. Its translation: CASSERTGGNQPQHF.

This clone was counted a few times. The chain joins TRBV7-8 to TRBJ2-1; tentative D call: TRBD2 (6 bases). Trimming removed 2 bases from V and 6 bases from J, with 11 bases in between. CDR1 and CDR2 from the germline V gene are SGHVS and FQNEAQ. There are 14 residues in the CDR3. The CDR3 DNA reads TGTGCCAGCAGCTTACCCCTGGGGGGCAATGAGCAGTTCTTC. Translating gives CASSLPLGGNEQFF.

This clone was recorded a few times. CDR3 protein: CASSALTLFPEAFF. CDR3 sequence (DNA): TGTGCCAGCAGTGCCTTAACATTGTTTCCTGAAGCTTTCTTT. This chain connects TRBV6-1 to TRBJ1-1; no clear D gene. CDR3 size: 14 residues. CDR1 and CDR2 (germline): MNHNS, SASEGT. V lost 4 bases, J lost 6 bases, and 15 bases lay in between.

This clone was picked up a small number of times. CDR3 amino acids: CASSRGTSEILQYF. For the CDR3, the DNA is TGTGCCAGCAGTCGCGGGACTAGCGAGATACTTCAGTACTTC. This chain joins TRBV6-6 and TRBJ2-4, with 10 positions matching TRBD2. The CDR3 spans 14 residues. Losses at the gene ends were 5 bases for V and 11 bases for J; bases not matched to a gene: 9. The germline CDR1 and CDR2 sequences are MNHNY and SVGAGI (reference sequence).

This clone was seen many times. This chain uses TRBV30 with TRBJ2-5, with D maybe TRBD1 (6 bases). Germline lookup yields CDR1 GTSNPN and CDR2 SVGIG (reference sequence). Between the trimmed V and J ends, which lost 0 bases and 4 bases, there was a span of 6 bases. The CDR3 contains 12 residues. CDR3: CAWSVQGETQYF. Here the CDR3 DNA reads TGTGCCTGGAGTGTACAGGGAGAGACCCAGTACTTC.

The CDR3 loop is CASRQTGVTEAFF. The CDR3 DNA follows: TGTGCCAGCAGGCAAACAGGGGTCACTGAAGCTTTCTTT. The chain carries TRBV7-2 and TRBJ1-1, with TRBD1 matching over 7 bases. With 6 bases clipped from V and 4 bases from J, the junction kept 5 bases outside the gene matches. The CDR3 has 13 residues. CDR1 and CDR2 from the germline V gene are SGHTA and FQGNSA.

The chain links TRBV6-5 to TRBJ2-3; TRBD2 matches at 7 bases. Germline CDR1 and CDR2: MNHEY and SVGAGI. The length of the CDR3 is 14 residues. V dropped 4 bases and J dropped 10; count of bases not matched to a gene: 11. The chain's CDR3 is CASSFTGLQQSQYF. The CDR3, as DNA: TGTGCCAGCAGTTTTACGGGACTACAACAGTCGCAGTATTTT.

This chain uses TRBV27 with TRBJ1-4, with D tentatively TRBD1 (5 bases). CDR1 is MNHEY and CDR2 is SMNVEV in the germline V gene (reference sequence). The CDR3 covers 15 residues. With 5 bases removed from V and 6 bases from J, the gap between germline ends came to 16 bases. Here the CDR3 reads CASSRLGRVDEKLFF. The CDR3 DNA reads TGTGCCAGCAGTAGGCTAGGCAGGGTAGATGAAAAACTGTTTTTT.

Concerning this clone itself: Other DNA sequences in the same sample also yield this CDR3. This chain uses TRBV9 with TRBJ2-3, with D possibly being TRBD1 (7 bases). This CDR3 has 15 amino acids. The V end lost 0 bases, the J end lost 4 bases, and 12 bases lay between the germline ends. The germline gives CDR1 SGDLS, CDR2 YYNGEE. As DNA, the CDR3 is TGTGCCAGCAGCGTAGTTTCAGGGGGGCCAGATACGCAGTATTTT. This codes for CASSVVSGGPDTQYF. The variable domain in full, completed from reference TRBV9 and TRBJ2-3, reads DSGVTQTPKHLITATGQRVTLRCSPRSGDLSVYWYQQSLDQGLQFLIQYYNGEERAKGNILERFSAQQFPDLHSELNLSSLELGDSALYFCASSVVSGGPDTQYFGPGTRLTVL.

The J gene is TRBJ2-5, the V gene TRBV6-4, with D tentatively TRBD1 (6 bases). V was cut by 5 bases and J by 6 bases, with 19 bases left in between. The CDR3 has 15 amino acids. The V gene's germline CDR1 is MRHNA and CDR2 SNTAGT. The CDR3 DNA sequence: TGTGCCAGCAGTCAAACCCTACAGGGAAGGAAGACCCAGTACTTC. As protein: CASSQTLQGRKTQYF.

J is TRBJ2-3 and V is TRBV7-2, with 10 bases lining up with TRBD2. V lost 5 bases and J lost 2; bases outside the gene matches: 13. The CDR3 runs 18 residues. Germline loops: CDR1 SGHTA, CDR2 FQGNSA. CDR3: CASSAQPPGLATTDTQYF. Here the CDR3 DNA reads TGTGCCAGCAGCGCCCAACCACCGGGACTAGCGACCACAGATACGCAGTATTTT. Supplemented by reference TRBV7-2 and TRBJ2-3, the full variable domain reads GAGVSQSPSNKVTEKGKDVELRCDPISGHTALYWYRQSLGQGLEFLIYFQGNSAPDKSGLPSDRFSAERTGGSVSTLTIQRTQQEDSAVYLCASSAQPPGLATTDTQYFGPGTRLTVL.

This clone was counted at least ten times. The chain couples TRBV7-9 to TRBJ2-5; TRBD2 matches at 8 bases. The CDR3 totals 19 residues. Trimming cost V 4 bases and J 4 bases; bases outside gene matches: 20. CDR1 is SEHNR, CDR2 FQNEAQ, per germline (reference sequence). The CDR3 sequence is CASSYLPASGYLSGETQYF. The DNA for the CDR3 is TGTGCCAGCAGCTACCTCCCGGCTAGCGGGTACCTGTCAGGAGAGACCCAGTACTTC.

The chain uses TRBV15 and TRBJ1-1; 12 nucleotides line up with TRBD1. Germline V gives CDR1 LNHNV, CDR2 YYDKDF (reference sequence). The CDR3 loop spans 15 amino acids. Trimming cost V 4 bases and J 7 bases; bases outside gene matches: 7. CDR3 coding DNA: TGTGCCACCAGCAACTGGGACAGGGGGCAGGTTGAAGCTTTCTTT. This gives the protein CATSNWDRGQVEAFF.

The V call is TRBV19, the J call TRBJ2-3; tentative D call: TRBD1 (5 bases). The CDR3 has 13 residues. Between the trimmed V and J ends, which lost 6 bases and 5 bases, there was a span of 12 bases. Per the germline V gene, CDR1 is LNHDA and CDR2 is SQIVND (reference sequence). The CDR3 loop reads CASSDRHRDTQYF. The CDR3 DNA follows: TGTGCCAGTAGCGACAGACACCGAGATACGCAGTATTTT.

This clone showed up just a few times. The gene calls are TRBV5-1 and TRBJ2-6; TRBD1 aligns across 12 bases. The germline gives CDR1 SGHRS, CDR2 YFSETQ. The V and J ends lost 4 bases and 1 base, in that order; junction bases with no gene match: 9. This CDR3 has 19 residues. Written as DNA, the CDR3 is TGCGCCAGCAGCGGGATGGGGACAGGGGGCTTTTCTGGGGCCAACGTCCTGACTTTC. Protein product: CASSGMGTGGFSGANVLTF.

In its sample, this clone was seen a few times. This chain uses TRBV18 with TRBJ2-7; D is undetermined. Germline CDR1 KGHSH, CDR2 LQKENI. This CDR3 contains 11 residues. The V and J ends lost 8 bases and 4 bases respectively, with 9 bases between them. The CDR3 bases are TGTGCCAGCCCATCAAATTACGAGCAGTACTTC. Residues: CASPSNYEQYF.